This T cell receptor beta chain was documented in a study of T-cell reconstitution after alpha-beta-depleted transplantation in children. Study-level findings and limits: Several hundred graft clones that had expanded were reportedly the source of alpha-beta T cells about two months after transplant.

Using unique molecular identifiers, the investigators prepared the TCRbeta library. In TCRdb, the PCR reads were re-called with MiXCR into one record per CDR3 protein. The sample includes approximately 800,000 distinct CDR3 sequences, roughly 15% of them seen just once. This clonotype was seen a handful of times. What it binds is not known. This TCR came from a male patient younger than 18 who had a stem cell transplant for acute lymphoblastic leukemia, so the T cells may come from the graft donor. The sample consisted of PBMCs, mostly from graft donor cells, taken 360 days after TCRalphabeta/CD19-depleted stem cell transplant.

The CDR3 coding sequence is TGTGCCAGCAGCTTAACGGGAATGGTGGGACTAGCGGGAAAAAAGTCCTACAATGAGCAGTTCTTC. The encoded protein is CASSLTGMVGLAGKKSYNEQFF. V and J are TRBV7-3 and TRBJ2-1; TRBD2 agrees at 13 bases. The J segment lost 1 base and the V segment lost 0 bases, leaving 15 bases of the junction unmatched. CDR1 and CDR2 from the germline V gene are SGHTA and FQGTGA. This CDR3 has 22 residues.